A selection of T cell receptor beta chains follows, all from one sample in a study of neurological immune-mediated disorders. TCRdb redid the calling of the 5' RACE reads with MiXCR, one entry per CDR3 protein. The sample records 40,000 or so distinct CDR3 sequences, more than 2% being singletons. Sequenced material: PBMCs. These receptors came from a man aged 25 to 45 with multiple sclerosis. Each CDR3 is given with its conserved first and last residue. The D gene is left open where the match is weak. Clone sizes are shown as how often the clone was seen (once, few, many) or a class if it is expanded.

CDR3 DNA	CDR3 protein	V gene	J gene	D gene	clone size
TGCAGTGCTACATTCCTAGCGGGAGTGTTCTCAGATACGCAGTATTTT	CSATFLAGVFSDTQYF	TRBV20-1	TRBJ2-3	TRBD2	few
TGCAGTGCTAGACTAGCGAGTGGGGCCAACGTCCTGACTTTC	CSARLASGANVLTF	TRBV20-1	TRBJ2-6	.	many
TGCAGTGCGGACCGGGCGGCTAGCGGGAGAGATGAGCAGTTCTTC	CSADRAASGRDEQFF	TRBV20-1	TRBJ2-1	TRBD2	many
TGCAGCGCCGGAGAAAGAGACCCCATTCGCAATGAGCAGTTCTTC	CSAGERDPIRNEQFF	TRBV20-1	TRBJ2-1	.	many
TGCAGTGCTGTTGTGGACCCCTCCGGGACAGGGGGCTCCCCCTCCTACGAGCAGTACTTC	CSAVVDPSGTGGSPSYEQYF	TRBV20-1	TRBJ2-7	TRBD1	many
TGTGCCAGCAGCTTATCGGGGGGAGAACTCTACGAGCAGTACTTC	CASSLSGGELYEQYF	TRBV7-2	TRBJ2-7	TRBD2	many
TGCAGTGCTAGAGCCCTGTCACCGACAGGGGAAATTCCCTACAATGAGCAGTTCTTC	CSARALSPTGEIPYNEQFF	TRBV20-1	TRBJ2-1	TRBD1	many
TGCAGTGCTGCCGGGACTCACGGCACCGGGGAGCTGTTTTTT	CSAAGTHGTGELFF	TRBV20-1	TRBJ2-2	.	many
TGCAGTGCTAGAGATAATTGGGGGAACACTGAAGCTTTCTTT	CSARDNWGNTEAFF	TRBV20-1	TRBJ1-1	.	many
TGCAGTGCTTCGGGACAGGCCAACTACGAGCAGTACTTC	CSASGQANYEQYF	TRBV20-1	TRBJ2-7	TRBD1	many
TGTGCCAGCAGCTTGGGATGGGGCGCAGGCAATCAGCCCCAGCATTTT	CASSLGWGAGNQPQHF	TRBV5-8	TRBJ1-5	.	many
TGTGCCGGAGGCCCGTTAGGGCCCGACTATGGCTACACCTTC	CAGGPLGPDYGYTF	TRBV28	TRBJ1-2	.	many
TGCAGCGTTGGGGGGCTCATGAACACTGAAGCTTTCTTT	CSVGGLMNTEAFF	TRBV29-1	TRBJ1-1	.	many
TGTGCCAGCAGTCCACGTAGCGGGGGGCACACAGATACGCAGTATTTT	CASSPRSGGHTDTQYF	TRBV6-1	TRBJ2-3	TRBD2	many
TGTGCCAGCAGTTACGGTGGGACAGGGAGCGGCTACACCTTC	CASSYGGTGSGYTF	TRBV6-5	TRBJ1-2	TRBD1	many
TGTGCCAGCTTGGCCCCCATAACAGGGGGTCATGAGCAGTTCTTC	CASLAPITGGHEQFF	TRBV28	TRBJ2-1	TRBD1	many
TGTGCCAGCAGCTTGGTTGTTATAGGGGGCGGCCTCCAAAACATTCAGTACTTC	CASSLVVIGGGLQNIQYF	TRBV5-5	TRBJ2-4	TRBD1	many